Included here is one TCR beta chain sequence, with context. Antigen: not known. These data belong to a study of OX40 agonist ivuxolimab in advanced cancers. About the study: Cohort: about 80% men, mean age approximately 60, aged about 20 to 79.

Germline V lookup: CDR1 SGDLS, CDR2 YYNGEE. Trimming took 6 bases from V and 8 from J; bases not matched to a gene: 17. CDR3 size: 17 residues. The study's findings and limits: There was clonal expansion of CD4+ and CD8+ blood T cells by week 6 at 0.1 to 3.0 mg/kg. Nonresponders included some who also had low normalized T-cell clonal expansion. The mean number of expanded clones was higher in CD8+ T cells than in CD4+.

Sequencing was performed with immunoSEQ multiplex PCR; in TCRdb, only in-frame clones are kept and a portion is missing. This sample carries around 86,000 clones, 85% to 95% of them seen once, and the ten largest clones take 13% to 15%. The rearrangement joins TRBV9 to TRBJ2-1; 10 bases align to TRBD2. The TCR originated in an adult with an advanced solid tumor such as melanoma, head and neck, liver or kidney cancer. The specimen was CD4+ or CD8+ T cells sorted from blood, collected in a trial of the OX40 agonist ivuxolimab. The CDR3 nucleotides read TGTGCCAGCAACGGCAGGGTTGAGCTAGCGGGAGTCCATGAGCAGTTCTTC. As protein: CASNGRVELAGVHEQFF.